This record covers a single TCR beta chain. CDR3 length: 16 residues. The germline V gene has CDR1 MRHNA and CDR2 SNTAGT. Trimming cost V 2 bases and J 0 bases; bases outside gene matches: 3. This sample is drawn from a study of blood T cell repertoires in COVID-19. Study in general: Both acute and convalescent COVID-19 samples were obtained from the United States, Italy and Spain. T cells, B-cell-depleted T cells, or PBMCs supplied cDNA or gDNA.

As handled by the study authors: Amplifying reference gene primers gave estimates of nucleated cell counts. Here immunoSEQ multiplex PCR was the method, and the copy in TCRdb shows in-frame clones only, minus some. That table gives V, J and clone size, and the DNA gave D and trimming. The repertoire holds hundreds of thousands of clones, with about four fifths as singletons. The chain combines TRBV6-4 with TRBJ2-2; TRBD1 aligns across 7 bases. This receptor was taken from an elderly woman with acute or convalescent COVID-19. The specimen sequenced was peripheral blood. In DNA form, the CDR3 reads TGTGCCAGCAGTGACAGGGGGCCTCCGAACACCGGGGAGCTGTTTTTT. Amino acids: CASSDRGPPNTGELFF.